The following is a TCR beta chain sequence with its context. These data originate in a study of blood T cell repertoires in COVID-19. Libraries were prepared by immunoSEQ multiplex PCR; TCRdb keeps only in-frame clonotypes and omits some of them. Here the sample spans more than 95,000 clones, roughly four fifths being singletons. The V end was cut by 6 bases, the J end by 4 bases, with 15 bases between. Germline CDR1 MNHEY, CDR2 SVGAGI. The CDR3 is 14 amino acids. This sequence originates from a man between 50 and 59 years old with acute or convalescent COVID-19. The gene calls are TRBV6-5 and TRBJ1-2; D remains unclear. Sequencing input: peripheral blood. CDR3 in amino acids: CASRVEEGIYGYTF. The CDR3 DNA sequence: TGTGCCAGCAGGGTCGAGGAGGGTATCTATGGCTACACCTTC.